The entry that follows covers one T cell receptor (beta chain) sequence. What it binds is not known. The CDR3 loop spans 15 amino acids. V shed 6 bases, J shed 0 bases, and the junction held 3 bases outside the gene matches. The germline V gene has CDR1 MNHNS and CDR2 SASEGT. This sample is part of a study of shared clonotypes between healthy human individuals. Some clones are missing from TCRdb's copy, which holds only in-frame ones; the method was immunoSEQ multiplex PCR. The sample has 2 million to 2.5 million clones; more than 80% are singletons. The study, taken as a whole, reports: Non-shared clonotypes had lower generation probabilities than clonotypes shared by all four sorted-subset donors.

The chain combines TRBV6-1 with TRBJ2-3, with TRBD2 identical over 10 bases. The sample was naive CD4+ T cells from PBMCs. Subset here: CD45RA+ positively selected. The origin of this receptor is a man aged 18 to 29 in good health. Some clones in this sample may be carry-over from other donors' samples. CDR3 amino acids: CASSKTSGSTDTQYF. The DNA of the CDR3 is TGTGCCAGCAGCAAGACTAGCGGGAGCACAGATACGCAGTATTTT.